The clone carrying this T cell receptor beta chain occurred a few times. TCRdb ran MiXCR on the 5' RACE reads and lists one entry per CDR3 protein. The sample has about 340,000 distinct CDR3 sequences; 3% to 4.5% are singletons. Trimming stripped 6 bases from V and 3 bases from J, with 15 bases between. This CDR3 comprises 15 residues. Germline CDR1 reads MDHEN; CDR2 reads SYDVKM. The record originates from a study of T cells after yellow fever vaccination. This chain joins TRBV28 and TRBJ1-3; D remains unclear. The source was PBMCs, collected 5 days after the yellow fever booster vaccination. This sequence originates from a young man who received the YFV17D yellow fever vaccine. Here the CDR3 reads CASRHYSRYGNTIYF. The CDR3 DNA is TGTGCCAGCAGACATTACTCCAGATATGGAAACACCATATATTTT.